This TCR beta chain was recorded in a study of cytomegalovirus exposure and HLA in healthy donors. The CDR3 has 13 amino acids. Germline values: CDR1 MDHEN, CDR2 SYDVKM. Trimming removed 3 bases at V and 6 bases at J, with 10 bases between. This PCR relied on a set of 60 Vbeta primers and 13 Jbeta primers. Some clones are missing from TCRdb's copy, which holds only in-frame ones; the method was immunoSEQ multiplex PCR. The table shows around 150,000 clones, with around 77% occurring only once. The chain carries TRBV28 and TRBJ2-3, with D uncertain. Sequenced: PBMCs. This clonotype was obtained from a woman between 50 and 59 years old in good health and CMV-seronegative. The CDR3 loop is CASSFPSTDTQYF. The CDR3 DNA reads as TGTGCCAGCAGTTTTCCCTCCACTGATACGCAGTATTTT.